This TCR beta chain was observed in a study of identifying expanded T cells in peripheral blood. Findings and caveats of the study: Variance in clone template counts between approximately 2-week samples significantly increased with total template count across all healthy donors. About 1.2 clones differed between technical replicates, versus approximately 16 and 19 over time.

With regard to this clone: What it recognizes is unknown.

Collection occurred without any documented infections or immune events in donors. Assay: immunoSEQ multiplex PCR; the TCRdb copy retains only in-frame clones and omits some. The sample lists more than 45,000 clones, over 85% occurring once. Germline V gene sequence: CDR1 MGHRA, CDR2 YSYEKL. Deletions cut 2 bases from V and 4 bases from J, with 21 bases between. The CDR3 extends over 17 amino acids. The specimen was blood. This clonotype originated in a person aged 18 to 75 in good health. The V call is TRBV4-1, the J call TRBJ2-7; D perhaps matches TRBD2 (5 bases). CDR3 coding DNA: TGCGCCAGCAGCCAATCCCGGGGAACGGTCGATAGATACGAGCAGTACTTC. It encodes CASSQSRGTVDRYEQYF.